This TCR beta chain derives from a study of control samples from healthy donors and cancer patients. V was cut by 5 bases and J by 4 bases, with 17 bases left in between. CDR1 and CDR2 from the germline V gene are SGHAT and FQNNGV. The CDR3 runs to 15 residues. Some clones are missing from TCRdb's copy, which holds only in-frame ones; the method was immunoSEQ multiplex PCR. Of about 130,000 clones in the sample, just under 95% were seen once. Sequencing input: PBMCs. This receptor was identified in a man in his sixties with colorectal cancer. The rearrangement joins TRBV11-2 to TRBJ2-5, with D unresolved. The CDR3 DNA follows: TGTGCCAGCAGCGGGGAAGGGCTAGTCGGAGAGACCCAGTACTTC. It encodes CASSGEGLVGETQYF. Combining the CDR3 with reference TRBV11-2 and TRBJ2-5 gives the whole variable domain EAGVAQSPRYKIIEKRQSVAFWCNPISGHATLYWYQQILGQGPKLLIQFQNNGVVDDSQLPKDRFSAERLKGVDSTLKIQPAKLEDSAVYLCASSGEGLVGETQYFGPGTRLLVL.